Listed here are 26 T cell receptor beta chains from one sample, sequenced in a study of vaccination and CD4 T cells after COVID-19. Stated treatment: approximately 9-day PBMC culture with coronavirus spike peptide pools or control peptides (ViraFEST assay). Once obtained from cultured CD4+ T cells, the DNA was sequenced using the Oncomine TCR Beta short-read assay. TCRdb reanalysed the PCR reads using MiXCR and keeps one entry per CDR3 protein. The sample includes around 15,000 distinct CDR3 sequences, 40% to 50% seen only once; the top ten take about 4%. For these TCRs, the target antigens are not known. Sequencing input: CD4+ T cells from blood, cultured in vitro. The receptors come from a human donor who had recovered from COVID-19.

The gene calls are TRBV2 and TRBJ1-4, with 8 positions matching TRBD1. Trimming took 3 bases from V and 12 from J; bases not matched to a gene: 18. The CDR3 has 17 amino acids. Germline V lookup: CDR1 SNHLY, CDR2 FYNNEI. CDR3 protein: CASSEAPLGTGADELFF. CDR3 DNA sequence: TGTGCCAGCAGTGAGGCCCCTCTGGGGACAGGAGCGGATGAACTGTTTTTT. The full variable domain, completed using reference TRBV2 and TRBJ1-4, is EPEVTQTPSHQVTQMGQEVILRCVPISNHLYFYWYRQILGQKVEFLVSFYNNEISEKSEIFDDQFSVERPDGSNFTLKIRSTKLEDSAMYFCASSEAPLGTGADELFFGSGTQLSVL.

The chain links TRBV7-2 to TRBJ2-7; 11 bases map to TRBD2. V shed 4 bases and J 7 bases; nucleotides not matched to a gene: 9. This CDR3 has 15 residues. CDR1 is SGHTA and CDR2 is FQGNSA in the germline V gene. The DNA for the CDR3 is TGTGCCAGCAGCTCACCTAGCGGGAGGAGCAGGGAGCAGTACTTC. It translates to CASSSPSGRSREQYF.

The CDR3 DNA follows: TGCGCCAGCAGTGGGGTGGGACTCGGAAACAATGAGCAGTTCTTC. The encoded protein is CASSGVGLGNNEQFF. V is TRBV10-1 and J is TRBJ2-1, with D perhaps matching TRBD2 (6 bases). V lost 4 bases and J lost 5, with 15 bases in between. This CDR3 has 15 residues. Germline CDR1 WNHNN, CDR2 SYGVQD (reference sequence).

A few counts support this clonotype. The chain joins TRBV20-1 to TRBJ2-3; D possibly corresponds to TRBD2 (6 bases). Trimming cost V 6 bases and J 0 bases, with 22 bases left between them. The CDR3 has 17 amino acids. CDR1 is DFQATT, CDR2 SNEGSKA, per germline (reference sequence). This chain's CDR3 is CSARGVRGIVSTDTQYF. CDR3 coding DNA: TGCAGTGCCCGAGGGGTGCGGGGAATCGTAAGCACAGATACGCAGTATTTT.

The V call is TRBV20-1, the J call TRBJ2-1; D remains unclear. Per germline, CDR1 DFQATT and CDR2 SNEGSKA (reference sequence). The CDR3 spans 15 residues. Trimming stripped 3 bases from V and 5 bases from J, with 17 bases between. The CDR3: CSASQLSVMDNEQFF. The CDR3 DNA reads TGCAGTGCTAGTCAGCTCTCGGTAATGGACAATGAGCAGTTCTTC.

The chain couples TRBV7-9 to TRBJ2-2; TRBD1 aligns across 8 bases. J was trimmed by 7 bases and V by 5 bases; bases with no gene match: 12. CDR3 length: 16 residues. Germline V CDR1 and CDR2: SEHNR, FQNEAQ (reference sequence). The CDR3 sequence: CASSRRTGIMGGELFF. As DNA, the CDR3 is TGTGCCAGCAGCCGAAGGACAGGGATAATGGGCGGGGAGCTGTTTTTT.

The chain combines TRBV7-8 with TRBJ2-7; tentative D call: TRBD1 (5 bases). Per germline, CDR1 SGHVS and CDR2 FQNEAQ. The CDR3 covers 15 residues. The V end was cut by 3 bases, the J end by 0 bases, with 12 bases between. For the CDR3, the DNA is TGTGCCAGCAGCTTTGCAGGGCTCCCCTCCTACGAGCAGTACTTC. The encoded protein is CASSFAGLPSYEQYF.

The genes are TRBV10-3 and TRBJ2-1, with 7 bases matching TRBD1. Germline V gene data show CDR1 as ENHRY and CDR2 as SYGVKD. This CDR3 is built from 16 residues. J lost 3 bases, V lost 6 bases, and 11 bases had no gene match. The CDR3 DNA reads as TGTGCCATCAGAGCTACCGGGACAGCAAACTACAATGAGCAGTTCTTC. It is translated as CAIRATGTANYNEQFF.

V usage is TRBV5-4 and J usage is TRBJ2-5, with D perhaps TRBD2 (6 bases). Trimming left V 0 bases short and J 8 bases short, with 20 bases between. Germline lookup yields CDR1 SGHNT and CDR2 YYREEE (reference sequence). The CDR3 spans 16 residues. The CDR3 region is CASSLAGGAGYETQYF. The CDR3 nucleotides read TGTGCCAGCAGCTTGGCCGGGGGAGCAGGGTATGAAACCCAGTACTTC.

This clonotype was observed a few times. CDR3 amino acids: CASPPPLGTGELFF. The CDR3, as DNA: TGTGCCAGCCCTCCCCCCCTGGGCACCGGGGAGCTGTTTTTT. The chain carries TRBV6-7 and TRBJ2-2, with unresolved D. TRBV6-7 is designated an ORF whose function remains uncertain. The CDR3 loop spans 14 amino acids. V was trimmed by 8 bases and J by 4 bases, leaving 14 bases between them.

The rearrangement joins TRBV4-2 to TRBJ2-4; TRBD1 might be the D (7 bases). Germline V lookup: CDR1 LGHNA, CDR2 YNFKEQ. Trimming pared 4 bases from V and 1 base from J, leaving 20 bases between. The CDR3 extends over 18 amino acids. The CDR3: CASSPGAQGVVAKNIQYF. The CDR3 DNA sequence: TGTGCCAGCAGCCCGGGGGCCCAGGGGGTTGTCGCCAAAAACATTCAGTACTTC.

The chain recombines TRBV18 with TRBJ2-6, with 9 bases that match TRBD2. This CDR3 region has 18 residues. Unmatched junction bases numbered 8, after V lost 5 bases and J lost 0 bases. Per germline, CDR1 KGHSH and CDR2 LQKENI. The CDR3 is CASSSWTSVSSGANVLTF. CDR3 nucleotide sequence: TGTGCCAGCTCATCCTGGACTAGCGTGAGCTCTGGGGCCAACGTCCTGACTTTC.

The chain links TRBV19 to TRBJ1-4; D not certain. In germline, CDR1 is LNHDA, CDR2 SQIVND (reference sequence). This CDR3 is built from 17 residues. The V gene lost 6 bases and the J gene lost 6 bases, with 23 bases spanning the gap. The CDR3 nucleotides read TGTGCCAGTAGCACCACCGGTGGGCACTGGGGATATGAAAAACTGTTTTTT. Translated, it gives CASSTTGGHWGYEKLFF.

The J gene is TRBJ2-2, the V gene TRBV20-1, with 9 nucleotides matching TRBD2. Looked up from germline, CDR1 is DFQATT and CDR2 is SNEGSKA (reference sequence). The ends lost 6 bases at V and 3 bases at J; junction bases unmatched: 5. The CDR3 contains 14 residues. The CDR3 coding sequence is TGCAGTGCCATAGCGGGGGCTGACACCGGGGAGCTGTTTTTT. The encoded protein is CSAIAGADTGELFF.

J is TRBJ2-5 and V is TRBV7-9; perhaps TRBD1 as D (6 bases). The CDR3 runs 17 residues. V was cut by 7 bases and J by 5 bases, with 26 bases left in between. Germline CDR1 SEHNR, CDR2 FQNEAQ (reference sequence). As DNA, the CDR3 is TGTGCCAGCACTCCAGGCCGGACAGCTAACCTGGGGGAGACCCAGTACTTC. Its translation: CASTPGRTANLGETQYF.

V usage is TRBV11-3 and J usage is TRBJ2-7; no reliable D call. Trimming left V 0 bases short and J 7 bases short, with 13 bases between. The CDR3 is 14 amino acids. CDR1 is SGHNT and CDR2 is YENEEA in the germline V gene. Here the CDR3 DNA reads TGTGCCAGCAGCTTAGAAAATGGGATGGGAGAGCAGTACTTC. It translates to CASSLENGMGEQYF.

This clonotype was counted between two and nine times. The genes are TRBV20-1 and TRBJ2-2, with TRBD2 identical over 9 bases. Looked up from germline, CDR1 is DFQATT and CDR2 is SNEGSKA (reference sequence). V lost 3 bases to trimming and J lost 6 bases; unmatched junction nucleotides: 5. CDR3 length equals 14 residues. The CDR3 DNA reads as TGCAGTGCTAGTCTAGCGGGAATGGCCGGGGAGCTGTTTTTT. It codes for CSASLAGMAGELFF.

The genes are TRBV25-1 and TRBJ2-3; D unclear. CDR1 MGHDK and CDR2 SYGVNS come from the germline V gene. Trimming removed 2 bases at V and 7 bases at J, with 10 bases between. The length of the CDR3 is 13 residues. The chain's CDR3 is CASSEAIGNTQYF. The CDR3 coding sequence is TGTGCCAGCAGTGAAGCCATAGGTAATACGCAGTATTTT.

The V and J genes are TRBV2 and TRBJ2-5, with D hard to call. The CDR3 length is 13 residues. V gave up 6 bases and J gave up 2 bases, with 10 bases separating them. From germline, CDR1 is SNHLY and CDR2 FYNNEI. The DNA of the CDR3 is TGTGCCAGCAGGGTCTTGCGGCAAGAGACCCAGTACTTC. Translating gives CASRVLRQETQYF.

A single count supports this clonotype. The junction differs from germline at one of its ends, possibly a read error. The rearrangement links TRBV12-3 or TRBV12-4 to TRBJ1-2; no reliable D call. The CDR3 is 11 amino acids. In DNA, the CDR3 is TGTGCCAGCAGTACCCCCGGAGAGGTCATCTTC. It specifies CASSTPGEVIF.

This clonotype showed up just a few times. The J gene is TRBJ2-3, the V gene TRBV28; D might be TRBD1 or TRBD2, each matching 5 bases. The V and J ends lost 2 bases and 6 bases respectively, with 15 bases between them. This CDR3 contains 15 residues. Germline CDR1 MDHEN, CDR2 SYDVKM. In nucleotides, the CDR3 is TGTGCCAGCAGTTTACGGAACGGCTGGGGGGATACGCAGTATTTT. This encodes CASSLRNGWGDTQYF. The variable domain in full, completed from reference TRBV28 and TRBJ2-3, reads DVKVTQSSRYLVKRTGEKVFLECVQDMDHENMFWYRQDPGLGLRLIYFSYDVKMKEKGDIPEGYSVSREKKERFSLILESASTNQTSMYLCASSLRNGWGDTQYFGPGTRLTVL.

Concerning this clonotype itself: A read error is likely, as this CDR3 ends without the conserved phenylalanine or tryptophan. CDR3 nucleotide sequence: TGTGCCAGCTCCCGGACTAGCGGAAAAGAGACCCAGTACTCC. Its translation: CASSRTSGKETQYS. The chain carries TRBV18 and TRBJ2-5, with TRBD2 identical over 10 bases. The CDR3 has 14 residues. Germline V gives CDR1 KGHSH, CDR2 LQKENI. V lost 6 bases and J lost 3; bases outside the gene matches: 4.

The CDR3 nucleotides are TGCGCCAGCAGCTCCCGGGACTTTAGCTCCTACAATGAGCAGTTCTTC. It specifies CASSSRDFSSYNEQFF. The V and J genes are TRBV5-1 and TRBJ2-1; possibly TRBD2 for D (6 bases). CDR1 is SGHRS and CDR2 is YFSETQ in the germline V gene. CDR3 length: 16 residues. V gave up 3 bases and J gave up 0 bases, with 13 bases separating them.

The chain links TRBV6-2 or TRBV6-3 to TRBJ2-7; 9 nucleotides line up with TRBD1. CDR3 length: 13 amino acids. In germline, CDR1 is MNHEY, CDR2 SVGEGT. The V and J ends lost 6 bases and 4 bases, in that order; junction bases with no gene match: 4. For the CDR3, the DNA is TGTGCCAGCAGACGACAGGGGGTTTACGAGCAGTACTTC. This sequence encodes CASRRQGVYEQYF.

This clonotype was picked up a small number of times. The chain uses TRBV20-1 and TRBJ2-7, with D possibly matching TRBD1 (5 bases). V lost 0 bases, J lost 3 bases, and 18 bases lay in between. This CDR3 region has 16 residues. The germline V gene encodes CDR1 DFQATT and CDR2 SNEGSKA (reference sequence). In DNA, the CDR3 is TGCAGTGCTAGAGATTTTGTAGGCGACAGAAACTACGAGCAGTACTTC. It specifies CSARDFVGDRNYEQYF.

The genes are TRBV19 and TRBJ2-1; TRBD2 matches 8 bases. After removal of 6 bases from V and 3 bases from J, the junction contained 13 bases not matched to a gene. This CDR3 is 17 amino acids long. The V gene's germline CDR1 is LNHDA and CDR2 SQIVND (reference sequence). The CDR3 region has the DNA TGTGCCAGTAGCCACTGGAGCCGAGCGGGGGACTACAATGAGCAGTTCTTC. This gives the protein CASSHWSRAGDYNEQFF.